A single sample is the source of the 19 T cell receptor beta chains below, sequenced in a study of CD8+CD57+ T cells in acquired aplastic anemia. TCR beta VDJ combinations and CDR3 sequences were profiled from genomic DNA. TCRdb reanalysed the reads using MiXCR and keeps one entry per CDR3 protein. The table lists under 200,000 distinct CDR3 sequences, around half of them singletons. Previously, flow cytometry had revealed CD8+CD57+ cell expansion in the patients chosen for sequencing. Sequences were obtained from sorted CD4+, CD8+, or CD8+CD57+ T cells (not recorded which) from PBMCs. The receptor set was obtained from a human donor with aplastic anemia.

The sample holds many counts of this clonotype. The gene calls are TRBV11-2 and TRBJ2-3; the D gene is possibly TRBD2 (5 bases). Germline lookup yields CDR1 SGHAT and CDR2 FQNNGV. The germline V and J ends were trimmed by 3 bases and 6 bases, with 16 bases remaining between them. There are 15 residues in the CDR3. For the CDR3, the DNA is TGTGCCAGCAGCTTCTTCGGACCGAGGGCGGATACGCAGTATTTT. Its translation is CASSFFGPRADTQYF.

This chain joins TRBV15 and TRBJ1-4; D perhaps matches TRBD1 (6 bases). The CDR3 runs 15 residues. With 5 bases removed from V and 7 bases from J, the gap between germline ends came to 17 bases. Germline CDR1 and CDR2: LNHNV and YYDKDF (reference sequence). As DNA, the CDR3 is TGTGCCACCAGCTCGCGGACAGTCGAAGGTGAAAAACTGTTTTTT. Its protein product is CATSSRTVEGEKLFF.

V usage is TRBV19 and J usage is TRBJ1-1; tentatively, D is TRBD1 (5 bases). Per the germline V gene, CDR1 is LNHDA and CDR2 is SQIVND (reference sequence). V was cut by 5 bases and J by 3 bases, with 10 bases left in between. There are 13 residues in the CDR3. The chain's CDR3 is CASSLVTDTEAFF. The CDR3, as DNA: TGTGCCAGTAGTCTTGTGACAGACACTGAAGCTTTCTTT.

As for this clonotype: Lacking the conserved final phenylalanine or tryptophan, this CDR3 likely reflects a read error. V usage is TRBV6-4 and J usage is TRBJ2-1; 12 bases map to TRBD2. Looked up from germline, CDR1 is MRHNA and CDR2 is SNTAGT. The CDR3 length is 15 residues. J gave up 9 bases and V 0 bases, and 3 bases lay outside the gene matches. The CDR3 nucleotides read TGTGCCAGCAGTGACTCAGGACTAGCGGGGCGTGAGCAGTTCCTC. Amino acid sequence: CASSDSGLAGREQFL.

This sequence joins TRBV2 and TRBJ2-3; D is undetermined. Germline loops: CDR1 SNHLY, CDR2 FYNNEI. V shed 7 bases and J shed 4 bases, with 9 bases lying between them. CDR3 size: 12 residues. CDR3 loop: CASKGPADTQYF. In DNA form, the CDR3 reads TGTGCCAGCAAAGGGCCCGCAGATACGCAGTATTTT.

Notes on this clonotype: A much larger clone is a single base away; this may be a read error. The chain couples TRBV5-8 to TRBJ2-1; unclear D gene. This CDR3 comprises 13 residues. The V gene's germline CDR1 is SGHTS and CDR2 YDEGEE. V lost 1 base and J 6 bases, leaving 8 bases between the germline ends. The CDR3 loop is CASSLTEFNEQFF. The CDR3 DNA reads as TGTGCCAGCAGCTTGACTGAATTCAATGAGCAGTTCTTC.

Points on this clonotype: A single base separates this from a much larger clone, so it may be a read error. For the CDR3, the DNA is TGTGCCAGTAGTCGCCCGGGAGAATCAGATACGCAGTATTTT. Amino acids: CASSRPGESDTQYF. V gene TRBV19 combines with J gene TRBJ2-3, with TRBD2 as a possible D gene (6 bases). V dropped 5 bases and J dropped 4 bases, with 13 bases sitting between them. Germline CDR1 and CDR2: LNHDA and SQIVND (reference sequence). The CDR3 covers 14 residues.

This clonotype has a handful of counts. This may stem from a read error, because a much larger clone lies one nucleotide away. V is TRBV12-3 or TRBV12-4 and J is TRBJ2-7; 8 nucleotides align to TRBD1. The CDR3 is made up of 13 amino acids. V was clipped by 7 bases and J by 6 bases; unmatched bases: 8. CDR3 bases: TGTGCCAGCACCCCGGGACAGGTCCCCGAGCAGTACTTC. This encodes CASTPGQVPEQYF.

Comments on this clonotype: A junction end diverges from the germline sequence, so it may reflect a read error. The chain uses TRBV6-1 and TRBJ2-2; D is unclear. Per the germline V gene, CDR1 is MNHNS and CDR2 is SASEGT. The CDR3 covers 14 residues. In DNA form, the CDR3 reads TGTACCAGCAACCCGGCCGGGAACACCGGGGAGCTGTTTTTT. Its protein is CTSNPAGNTGELFF.

The chain is built from TRBV7-9 and TRBJ2-2; 11 bases are shared with TRBD2. The CDR3 sequence is 15 residues long. V dropped 5 bases and J dropped 6; count of bases not matched to a gene: 5. Germline V gives CDR1 SEHNR, CDR2 FQNEAQ (reference sequence). Written as DNA, the CDR3 is TGTGCCAGCAGCCTTAGCGGGGGGGCCGCCGGGGAGCTGTTTTTT. Its translation: CASSLSGGAAGELFF. Supplemented by reference TRBV7-9 and TRBJ2-2, the full variable domain reads DTGVSQNPRHKITKRGQNVTFRCDPISEHNRLYWYRQTLGQGPEFLTYFQNEAQLEKSRLLSDRFSAERPKGSFSTLEIQRTEQGDSAMYLCASSLSGGAAGELFFGEGSRLTVL.

Ten or more counts support this clonotype. The chain uses TRBV9 and TRBJ2-1; 8 bases align to TRBD2. The CDR3 spans 17 residues. J gave up 6 bases and V 3 bases, and 14 bases lay outside the gene matches. CDR1 is SGDLS, CDR2 YYNGEE, per germline. CDR3 nucleotides: TGTGCCAGCAGCGAACCGCTTAGCGGGATTAACTTCAATGAGCAGTTCTTC. This codes for CASSEPLSGINFNEQFF.

This clonotype was seen a handful of times. The chain carries TRBV15 and TRBJ2-3; D unclear. Germline-derived CDR1 and CDR2 are LNHNV and YYDKDF (reference sequence). Trimming took off 8 bases at V and 2 bases at J, with 5 bases between the two ends. This CDR3 has 11 amino acids. CDR3 amino acids: CATGDTDTQYF. CDR3 nucleotide sequence: TGTGCCACCGGGGACACAGATACGCAGTATTTT.

This clonotype was counted ten times or more. J is TRBJ2-7 and V is TRBV27; no clear D gene. The CDR3 sequence is 13 residues long. Trimming pared 2 bases from V and 2 bases from J, leaving 7 bases between. CDR1 and CDR2 (germline): MNHEY, SMNVEV (reference sequence). The CDR3 nucleotides are TGTGCCAGCAGTTTAAGAGGTACCTACGAGCAGTACTTC. Its translation: CASSLRGTYEQYF.

In its sample, this clonotype was seen a few times. One end of the junction fails to match germline, which may point to a read error. The chain has TRBV3-1 and TRBJ1-2, with D maybe TRBD1 (5 bases). CDR1 and CDR2 from the germline V gene are LGHDT and YNNKEL (reference sequence). The CDR3 contains 15 residues. As DNA, the CDR3 is TGTGCCAGCAGCCAAGAGGTCAGGGAAACCTATGGCTACGCCTTC. It translates to CASSQEVRETYGYAF.

Remarks on this clonotype: At one end, the junction sequence differs from germline, possibly due to a read error. The chain couples TRBV9 to TRBJ2-3; 7 bases line up with TRBD1. Germline CDR1 is SGDLS and CDR2 is YYNGEE. The CDR3 has 14 residues. CDR3 sequence: CASSVVTGRDTQYF. The CDR3 DNA sequence: TGTGCCAGCAGCGTAGTGACAGGGAGAGATACGCAGTATTTC. The full variable domain, in which reference TRBV9 and TRBJ2-3 provide the parts outside the CDR3, is DSGVTQTPKHLITATGQRVTLRCSPRSGDLSVYWYQQSLDQGLQFLIQYYNGEERAKGNILERFSAQQFPDLHSELNLSSLELGDSALYFCASSVVTGRDTQYFGPGTRLTVL.

This clonotype was detected ten times or more. The CDR3 reads CASSSDGGFAMNTEAFF. CDR3 bases: TGTGCCAGCAGCTCGGATGGAGGGTTCGCGATGAACACTGAAGCTTTCTTT. The V and J genes are TRBV5-6 and TRBJ1-1; D gene uncertain. Germline values: CDR1 SGHDT, CDR2 YYEEEE. CDR3 length: 17 residues. Trimming removed 3 bases from V and 0 bases from J, with 18 bases in between.

The chain carries TRBV10-3 and TRBJ1-1; TRBD1 matches 7 bases. Per germline, CDR1 ENHRY and CDR2 SYGVKD. This CDR3 contains 15 residues. The junction had 7 bases not matched to a gene; V was cut back by 5 bases and J by 1 base. CDR3 sequence (DNA): TGTGCCATCAGTACCGAACAGGGGAGGAACACTGAAGCTTTCTTT. It translates to CAISTEQGRNTEAFF.

The V gene is TRBV29-1, the J gene TRBJ1-1; maybe TRBD1 (5 bases). CDR1 and CDR2 (germline): SQVTM, ANQGSEA. This CDR3 is 15 amino acids long. Trimming cost V 6 bases and J 0 bases, with 17 bases left between them. The CDR3 sequence: CSVRLWRTMNTEAFF. CDR3 in DNA: TGCAGCGTCCGTTTATGGCGGACAATGAACACTGAAGCTTTCTTT.

The CDR3 reads CASMGRGNQPQHF. The CDR3 nucleotides read TGTGCCAGCATGGGGAGGGGCAATCAGCCCCAGCATTTT. The V and J genes are TRBV2 and TRBJ1-5; D remains unclear. Trimming stripped 7 bases from V and 2 bases from J, with 9 bases between. This CDR3 has 13 residues. Germline lookup yields CDR1 SNHLY and CDR2 FYNNEI. Together with reference TRBV2 and TRBJ1-5, the CDR3 gives the full variable domain: EPEVTQTPSHQVTQMGQEVILRCVPISNHLYFYWYRQILGQKVEFLVSFYNNEISEKSEIFDDQFSVERPDGSNFTLKIRSTKLEDSAMYFCASMGRGNQPQHFGDGTRLSIL.